This entry lists 31 T cell receptor beta chains sequenced from one sample in a study of blood T cells in healthy people across ages. Through a sample-barcoded 5' primer and a J-beta primer mix, a second PCR was run for about 6 to 12 cycles. TCRdb passed the 5' RACE reads through MiXCR, listing each CDR3 protein once. The sample yields under 1,000,000 distinct CDR3 sequences, roughly 46% seen once. Sequencing was done on a sample of blood. The receptors come from a man aged 80 or over in good health.

This clonotype was observed at least ten times. V is TRBV29-1 and J is TRBJ2-3; a weak D match, TRBD1 (6 bases). This CDR3 has 13 residues. Trimming removed 4 bases at V and 3 bases at J, with 11 bases between. Looked up from germline, CDR1 is SQVTM and CDR2 is ANQGSEA. CDR3 amino acids: CSVVAGATDTQYF. The CDR3 nucleotides read TGCAGCGTTGTAGCAGGGGCAACAGATACGCAGTATTTT.

This clonotype was seen a few times. The J gene is TRBJ2-5, the V gene TRBV6-5; perhaps TRBD1 as D (7 bases). The CDR3 consists of 15 residues. V shed 2 bases and J shed 0 bases, with 10 bases lying between them. From germline, CDR1 is MNHEY and CDR2 SVGAGI. The CDR3 DNA follows: TGTGCCAGCAGTTACGCGGGGACAGACCAAGAGACCCAGTACTTC. Encoded protein: CASSYAGTDQETQYF.

This clonotype was recorded many times. The V and J genes are TRBV5-1 and TRBJ2-1; D is possibly TRBD2 (11 bases). The CDR3 covers 20 residues. CDR1 SGHRS and CDR2 YFSETQ come from the germline V gene. V was trimmed by 2 bases and J by 4 bases, leaving 28 bases between them. The CDR3 loop is CASSFWTGGTGLADYNEQFF. In nucleotides, the CDR3 is TGCGCCAGCAGCTTCTGGACAGGGGGTACGGGACTAGCGGATTACAATGAGCAGTTCTTC.

The chain combines TRBV7-2 with TRBJ2-3; possibly TRBD1 for D (6 bases). Germline CDR1 SGHTA, CDR2 FQGNSA. The CDR3 sequence is 17 residues long. V was shortened by 2 bases and J by 6 bases, with 21 bases between the two germline ends. For the CDR3, the DNA is TGTGCCAGCAGCTTAAGTTCAGGGGCCAAACTTCTGGATACGCAGTATTTT. It codes for CASSLSSGAKLLDTQYF.

This clonotype was counted a few times. The rearrangement links TRBV2 to TRBJ2-1; a weak D match, TRBD1 (6 bases). Germline-derived CDR1 and CDR2 are SNHLY and FYNNEI. This CDR3 spans 14 amino acids. Trimming cost V 7 bases and J 5 bases, with 15 bases left between them. The chain's CDR3 is CASKDRGGNNEQFF. The CDR3 DNA is TGTGCCAGCAAGGACAGAGGGGGAAACAATGAGCAGTTCTTC.

This clonotype was observed many times. J is TRBJ2-7 and V is TRBV29-1, with 7 bases matching TRBD2. J gave up 4 bases and V 6 bases, and 6 bases lay outside the gene matches. This CDR3 is 12 amino acids long. Germline CDR1 and CDR2: SQVTM and ANQGSEA. CDR3 residues: CSVGLVEYEQYF. The CDR3 bases are TGCAGCGTAGGACTAGTAGAGTACGAGCAGTACTTC.

In DNA, the CDR3 is TGTGCCAGCAGCCTTCTAGGGCGACAGCAAAAACTGTTTTTT. Its translation is CASSLLGRQQKLFF. V usage is TRBV7-2 and J usage is TRBJ1-4; TRBD1 is a possible D gene (5 bases). V lost 5 bases, J lost 9 bases, and 16 bases lay in between. This CDR3 contains 14 residues. Germline V gene lookup returns CDR1 SGHTA and CDR2 FQGNSA.

This clonotype was observed a handful of times. The V gene is TRBV27, the J gene TRBJ2-1, with a weak D call TRBD2 (6 bases). The CDR3 is 16 amino acids. Trimming removed 3 bases at V and 1 base at J, with 13 bases between. Germline V gene lookup returns CDR1 MNHEY and CDR2 SMNVEV (reference sequence). The CDR3 DNA reads as TGTGCCAGCAGTTTGGGAGGAGGGGCGTCCTACAATGAGCAGTTCTTC. As protein: CASSLGGGASYNEQFF.

Notes on this clonotype: One end of the junction does not line up with germline, which may come from a read error. The CDR3, as DNA: TGCGCCAGCAGCTTATCTGGACTGAGCAATCAGCCCCAGCATTTT. Translation gives CASSLSGLSNQPQHF. This chain joins TRBV27 and TRBJ1-5; D remains unclear. This CDR3 has 15 amino acids. Per germline, CDR1 MNHEY and CDR2 SMNVEV (reference sequence).

About this clonotype itself: A read error may produce the germline difference seen at one junction end. The CDR3 DNA is TGTGCCGGGAGTAGAAGCCAAGAGACCCAGTACTTC. Its protein is CAGSRSQETQYF. The chain joins TRBV30 to TRBJ2-5, with D perhaps TRBD2 (5 bases). The germline CDR1 and CDR2 sequences are GTSNPN and SVGIG (reference sequence). This CDR3 contains 12 residues.

The rearrangement uses TRBV23-1 and TRBJ1-1; D remains unclear. Being an ORF, TRBV23-1 has a function that is uncertain. Trimming removed 0 bases at V and 1 base at J, with 6 bases between. The CDR3 is 14 residues long. The CDR3 reads CASSQSARNTEAFF. DNA of the CDR3: TGCGCCAGCAGTCAATCTGCAAGGAACACTGAAGCTTTCTTT.

A note on this clonotype: A much larger clone differs from this one at a single base, so this may be a read error. The chain recombines TRBV19 with TRBJ2-7, with 7 bases fitting TRBD1. The junction had 9 bases not matched to a gene; V was cut back by 5 bases and J by 5 bases. The CDR3 has 14 residues. Germline CDR1 and CDR2: LNHDA and SQIVND (reference sequence). This CDR3 reads CASSESGQSDEQYF. Written as DNA, the CDR3 is TGTGCCAGTAGTGAATCGGGACAGTCGGACGAGCAGTACTTC.

This clonotype was seen more than once but under ten times. The rearrangement joins TRBV10-3 to TRBJ2-5, with 10 positions matching TRBD2. The CDR3 is 16 amino acids. Germline V CDR1 and CDR2: ENHRY, SYGVKD. V trimming: 0 bases; J trimming: 4 bases; junction bases outside the gene matches: 5. CDR3 nucleotides: TGTGCCATCAGTGAGTCCCTAGCGGGAGCGGGAGAGACCCAGTACTTC. Encoded protein: CAISESLAGAGETQYF.

The V and J genes are TRBV15 and TRBJ2-7; 7 positions match TRBD1. Per germline, CDR1 LNHNV and CDR2 YYDKDF (reference sequence). The trim removed 3 bases at V and 3 bases at J, leaving 8 bases unmatched. The CDR3 has 15 amino acids. Here the CDR3 reads CATSSPRTGVYEQYF. CDR3 sequence (DNA): TGTGCCACCAGCAGCCCTAGGACAGGAGTCTACGAGCAGTACTTC.

This clonotype was recorded a few times. The chain combines TRBV2 with TRBJ2-1, with 8 bases matching TRBD2. Unmatched junction bases numbered 10, after V lost 3 bases and J lost 15 bases. The CDR3 covers 13 residues. Germline V gene lookup returns CDR1 SNHLY and CDR2 FYNNEI. The CDR3 DNA is TGTGCCAGCAGTGAGATCCCTCGGGGGGGCCTGTTCTTC. Encoded protein: CASSEIPRGGLFF.

The chain carries TRBV6-2 or TRBV6-3 and TRBJ1-5; no reliable D call. Germline-derived CDR1 and CDR2 are MNHEY and SVGEGT. The V and J ends lost 10 bases and 4 bases respectively, with 11 bases between them. CDR3 size: 12 residues. CDR3 protein: CAIGRPNQPQHF. For the CDR3, the DNA is TGTGCCATAGGACGTCCAAATCAGCCCCAGCATTTT.

This clonotype was picked up a small number of times. The chain recombines TRBV20-1 with TRBJ2-1; tentative D call: TRBD2 (6 bases). This CDR3 has 13 amino acids. V lost 1 base to trimming and J lost 9 bases, with 13 bases between them. The germline CDR1 and CDR2 sequences are DFQATT and SNEGSKA (reference sequence). The CDR3: CSARGELAPEQFF. The CDR3 DNA is TGCAGTGCTAGAGGGGAACTAGCCCCTGAGCAGTTCTTC.

The CDR3 DNA follows: TGTGCCAGCAGTCCCCTGTCGGACTGGAACACTGAAGCTTTCTTT. Translating it yields CASSPLSDWNTEAFF. This chain links TRBV27 with TRBJ1-1, with no clear D. The CDR3 is made up of 15 amino acids. V gave up 5 bases and J gave up 1 base, with 14 bases separating them. Germline V gene data show CDR1 as MNHEY and CDR2 as SMNVEV (reference sequence).

This chain connects TRBV20-1 to TRBJ2-4, with TRBD1 as a possible D gene (5 bases). The CDR3 is 16 residues long. V gave up 3 bases and J gave up 0 bases, with 15 bases separating them. Germline values: CDR1 DFQATT, CDR2 SNEGSKA (reference sequence). The CDR3 region is CSARDDSGIAKNIQYF. The CDR3, as DNA: TGCAGTGCTAGGGATGACTCAGGGATAGCCAAAAACATTCAGTACTTC.

This clonotype turned up a few times. The chain combines TRBV5-1 with TRBJ2-1; D may match TRBD1 or TRBD2 (5 bases each). The CDR3 consists of 16 residues. The V and J ends lost 0 bases and 9 bases respectively, with 19 bases between them. Looked up from germline, CDR1 is SGHRS and CDR2 is YFSETQ. DNA of the CDR3: TGCGCCAGCAGCTTGGAGCCCAATCCCAGGGCGGGTGAGCAGTTCTTC. Protein product: CASSLEPNPRAGEQFF.

With respect to this clonotype: Since a much larger clone is just one base distant, this may be a read error. The chain links TRBV5-1 to TRBJ2-5, with TRBD2 identical over 11 bases. The CDR3 extends over 15 amino acids. Germline CDR1 and CDR2: SGHRS and YFSETQ. V shed 4 bases and J 11 bases; nucleotides not matched to a gene: 13. Here the CDR3 reads CASSALAGEGSEQYF. In DNA form, the CDR3 reads TGCGCCAGCAGCGCACTAGCGGGAGAAGGGTCTGAGCAGTACTTC.

The table lists this clonotype with many counts. The rearrangement joins TRBV2 to TRBJ2-7; no definite D call. The CDR3 covers 16 residues. Germline-derived CDR1 and CDR2 are SNHLY and FYNNEI. Between the trimmed V and J ends, which lost 3 bases and 0 bases, there was a span of 15 bases. CDR3 DNA: TGTGCCAGCAGTGACCCAAGCATTGGAAGCTCCTACGAGCAGTACTTC. Translating it yields CASSDPSIGSSYEQYF.

The chain has TRBV5-1 and TRBJ2-5; TRBD1 matches at 9 bases. TRBJ2-7 explains the end of the DNA better; the J call may be wrong. The CDR3 spans 13 residues. Looked up from germline, CDR1 is SGHRS and CDR2 is YFSETQ. The CDR3 loop reads CASSTGTGREQYF. CDR3 DNA: TGCGCCAGCAGCACCGGGACAGGGCGCGAGCAGTACTTC.

On this clonotype itself: A read error is possible here, since a much larger clone lies one base away. This chain uses TRBV5-1 with TRBJ2-1; 9 bases match TRBD2. There are 15 residues in the CDR3. Germline V lookup: CDR1 SGHRS, CDR2 YFSETQ. The CDR3 loop is CDSSLEAGGYNEQFF. In DNA form, the CDR3 reads TGCGACAGCAGCTTGGAAGCGGGAGGATACAATGAGCAGTTCTTC.

The chain has TRBV3-1 and TRBJ2-7, with D possibly TRBD1 on 5 matching bases. Germline-derived CDR1 and CDR2 are LGHDT and YNNKEL (reference sequence). The CDR3 length is 13 residues. The V and J ends lost 2 bases and 3 bases respectively, with 8 bases between them. The CDR3 loop reads CASSQPGIYEQYF. In DNA form, the CDR3 reads TGTGCCAGCAGCCAACCAGGGATCTACGAGCAGTACTTC.

This clonotype was counted between two and nine times. This chain uses TRBV7-2 with TRBJ1-2; no reliable D call. The length of the CDR3 is 14 residues. Trimming shortened V by 4 bases and J by 7 bases, and 16 bases separated the two germline ends. CDR1 and CDR2 (germline): SGHTA, FQGNSA. DNA of the CDR3: TGTGCCAGCAGCTCGCCGGACGGGCTTGGTGGCTACACCTTC. This gives the protein CASSSPDGLGGYTF.

This chain joins TRBV28 and TRBJ2-1; D may match TRBD1 or TRBD2 (5 bases each). Between the trimmed V and J ends, which lost 6 bases and 7 bases, there was a span of 19 bases. Germline CDR1 is MDHEN and CDR2 is SYDVKM. The CDR3 has 15 residues. The CDR3 DNA is TGTGCCAGCAGCCGCCTTGGGGACGGGCATAATGAGCAGTTCTTC. This translates into CASSRLGDGHNEQFF.

As concerns this clonotype: An end of the junction differs from the germline gene, which may be a read error. The chain combines TRBV27 with TRBJ2-2; 10 bases fit TRBD1. CDR1 is MNHEY, CDR2 SMNVEV, per germline (reference sequence). The CDR3 is 16 residues long. CDR3 nucleotide sequence: TGTGCCAGCCGGAGAGGGACAGGGGCCAACATCGGGGAGCTGTTTTTT. Its translation is CASRRGTGANIGELFF.

This chain connects TRBV3-1 to TRBJ2-7, with D tentatively TRBD2 (5 bases). Trimming pared 5 bases from V and 3 bases from J, leaving 17 bases between. Germline V gives CDR1 LGHDT, CDR2 YNNKEL (reference sequence). The CDR3 extends over 15 amino acids. CDR3 residues: CASSEGVAVDYEQYF. The CDR3 bases are TGTGCCAGCAGCGAGGGAGTGGCAGTCGACTACGAGCAGTACTTC.

This clonotype has just a few counts. The chain recombines TRBV4-3 with TRBJ1-5; 10 bases align to TRBD1. Germline V gene lookup returns CDR1 LGHNA and CDR2 YSLEER. CDR3 length equals 15 residues. The junction had 10 bases not matched to a gene; V was cut back by 4 bases and J by 10 bases. CDR3 residues: CASSLDRGREFPQHF. CDR3 DNA: TGCGCCAGCAGCCTCGACAGGGGGCGAGAATTTCCCCAGCATTTT.

V gene TRBV12-3 or TRBV12-4 combines with J gene TRBJ2-7; 12 bases match TRBD1. V lost 2 bases to trimming and J lost 5 bases; unmatched junction nucleotides: 13. This CDR3 is built from 18 residues. This CDR3 reads CASSLLTGQGASKNEQYF. CDR3 nucleotide sequence: TGTGCCAGCAGTTTACTTACGGGACAGGGGGCTTCAAAGAACGAGCAGTACTTC.